The TCR beta chain described here comes from a study of T cell responses to AZD1222 COVID-19 vaccine. Across the whole study: Second-dose timings of about 4 or about 12 weeks were pooled.

Overall study results and limits: At baseline, seropositivity was found in only a handful of AZD1222 recipients. Along spike, vaccine-associated CD4 TCRs were found throughout, with dominance at 160-218 and 743-854. The donors showed a predominance of white British ancestry and of females, with possible underestimation of clonal diversity.

The CDR3 consists of 16 residues. Germline V CDR1 and CDR2: SGHAT, FQDESV (reference sequence). V shed 1 base and J 1 base; nucleotides not matched to a gene: 2. Measured with immunoSEQ multiplex PCR; TCRdb has only the in-frame clones, and not every one. The sample has 150,000 to 200,000 clones, approximately 86% seen once. This clone was detected only a few times. Its target is unknown. This clonotype was sampled from an adult in good health. The V gene is TRBV11-1, the J gene TRBJ2-5; 11 bases match TRBD2. The starting material was peripheral blood, obtained on day 0 of AZD1222 vaccination. The CDR3 DNA follows: TGTGCCAGCAGCTTAGGTGGGACTAGCGGCCAAGAGACCCAGTACTTC. The encoded protein is CASSLGGTSGQETQYF.